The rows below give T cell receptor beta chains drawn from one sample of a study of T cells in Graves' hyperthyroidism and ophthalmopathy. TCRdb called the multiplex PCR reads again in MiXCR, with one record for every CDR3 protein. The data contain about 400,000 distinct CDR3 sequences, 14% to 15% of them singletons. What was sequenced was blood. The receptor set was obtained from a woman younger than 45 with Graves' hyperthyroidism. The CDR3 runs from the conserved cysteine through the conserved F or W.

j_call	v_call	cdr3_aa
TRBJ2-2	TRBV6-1	CASSDRGASTGELFF
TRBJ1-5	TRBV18	CASSPSGQASYSDNQPQHF
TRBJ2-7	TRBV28	CASSIISGQGSYEQYF
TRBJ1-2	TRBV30	CAWSVPKEANYGYTF
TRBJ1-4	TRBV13	CASSSGDRGLSEKLFF
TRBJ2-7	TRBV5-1	CASSLRTGGGEQYF
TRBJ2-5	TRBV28	CASSLAGGPIETQYF
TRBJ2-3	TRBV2	CASSVFPAGRSTDTQYF
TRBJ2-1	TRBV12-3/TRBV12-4	CASSHGGVGNEQFF
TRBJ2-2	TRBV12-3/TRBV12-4	CASSLVGVMNTGELFF
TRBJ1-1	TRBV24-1	CATSSLDYAEAFF
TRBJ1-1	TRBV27	CASSSRQGGFTEAFF
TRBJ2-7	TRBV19	CARWYYEQYF